Listed below are T cell receptor beta chains from one sample, sequenced in a study of blood T cell repertoires in COVID-19. Generated by immunoSEQ multiplex PCR, the TCRdb table keeps only in-frame clones and is missing some. The sample gives 310,000 or so clones, 86% of which show up once; roughly a tenth is in the top ten. Material for sequencing was PBMCs or T cells enriched from blood (not recorded which). These receptors originate from a woman between 18 and 29 years old who had recovered from COVID-19. CDR3s include the opening cysteine and the closing phenylalanine or tryptophan. D genes are given only for firm matches. Some rows mark clone size as missing; the rest say once, few, many or name a class of expanded clone.

D gene	V gene	J gene	clone size	CDR3 protein	CDR3 DNA
TRBD2	TRBV5-4	TRBJ2-1	-	CASSQNSGRAHNEQFF	TGTGCCAGCAGCCAAAATAGCGGGAGGGCCCACAATGAGCAGTTCTTC
TRBD2	TRBV7-2	TRBJ2-3	-	CASSSSGGAPDTQYF	TGTGCCAGCAGTTCTAGCGGGGGGGCCCCAGATACGCAGTATTTT
TRBD1	TRBV7-6	TRBJ1-2	-	CASSLGQANYGYTF	TGTGCCAGCAGCCTGGGACAGGCTAACTATGGCTACACCTTC
TRBD2	TRBV10-1	TRBJ2-1	-	CASSRLAGVFDEQFF	TGCGCCAGCAGTCGCCTAGCGGGAGTTTTCGATGAGCAGTTCTTC
-	TRBV27	TRBJ1-6	-	CASTRRQDLHSPLHF	TGTGCCAGCACCCGGAGACAGGACCTCCATTCACCCCTCCACTTT
TRBD1	TRBV27	TRBJ1-4	-	CASRGTGNNEKLFF	TGTGCCAGCAGGGGGACAGGGAATAATGAAAAACTGTTTTTT
TRBD1	TRBV24-1	TRBJ2-2	-	CATSDFGTGNTGELFF	TGTGCCACCAGTGACTTTGGGACAGGGAACACCGGGGAGCTGTTTTTT
TRBD1	TRBV7-8	TRBJ1-2	once	CASSLVATGGYGYTF	TGTGCCAGCAGCTTAGTTGCGACAGGGGGTTATGGCTACACCTTC
-	TRBV28	TRBJ1-3	-	CASSYGSSGNTIYF	TGTGCCAGCAGTTACGGGAGCTCCGGAAACACCATATATTTT
-	TRBV30	TRBJ1-1	many	CAWTTLSESKAFF	TGTGCCTGGACCACCCTCTCGGAGTCGAAAGCTTTCTTT
TRBD2	TRBV27	TRBJ2-3	-	CASSPSGRSTQYF	TGTGCCAGCAGTCCTAGCGGGAGGAGTACGCAGTATTTT
TRBD2	TRBV10-3	TRBJ2-1	-	CATLAGEYNEQFF	TGTGCCACCTTAGCGGGGGAGTACAATGAGCAGTTCTTC
-	TRBV7-2	TRBJ2-3	-	CASSLRASETDTQYF	TGTGCCAGCAGCTTACGTGCTAGCGAGACAGATACGCAGTATTTT
-	TRBV23-1	TRBJ1-5	-	CASSPSTGFDQPQHF	TGCGCCAGCAGTCCTTCGACGGGGTTCGATCAGCCCCAGCATTTT
TRBD1	TRBV9	TRBJ1-1	once	CASSLGTGGFHTEAFF	TGTGCCAGCAGCCTCGGGACAGGGGGATTTCACACTGAAGCTTTCTTT
-	TRBV6-5	TRBJ2-7	-	CASSYSRQGGNEQYF	TGTGCCAGCAGTTACTCGAGGCAGGGGGGCAACGAGCAGTACTTC
-	TRBV15	TRBJ2-1	-	CATSRYSWDKGAYNEQFF	TGTGCCACCAGCCGGTACTCCTGGGACAAGGGGGCCTACAATGAGCAGTTCTTC
TRBD1	TRBV24-1	TRBJ2-1	-	CATRSLTGNEQFF	TGTGCCACCAGGTCTCTGACAGGGAATGAGCAGTTCTTC
-	TRBV5-1	TRBJ1-5	-	CASSPQGWNQPQHF	TGCGCCAGCAGCCCTCAGGGGTGGAATCAGCCCCAGCATTTT
-	TRBV10-3	TRBJ2-3	-	CAISVVGGGVTDTQYF	TGTGCCATCAGTGTAGTAGGAGGGGGCGTGACAGATACGCAGTATTTT
TRBD2	TRBV27	TRBJ2-2	-	CASMPSGRVNTGELFF	TGTGCCAGCATGCCTAGCGGGAGAGTCAACACCGGGGAGCTGTTTTTT
TRBD1	TRBV28	TRBJ1-6	-	CASSLQGVGSPLHF	TGTGCCAGCAGTCTACAGGGGGTAGGTTCACCCCTCCACTTT
-	TRBV28	TRBJ2-3	-	CASSSPGSTDTQYF	TGTGCCAGCAGTTCCCCGGGGAGCACAGATACGCAGTATTTT
-	TRBV7-3	TRBJ2-5	few	CASSLSPRGTQETQYF	TGTGCCAGCAGCTTAAGTCCAAGGGGTACCCAAGAGACCCAGTACTTC
TRBD2	TRBV5-1	TRBJ2-1	-	CASSLTSGGYNEQFF	TGCGCCAGCAGCCTGACTAGCGGGGGGTACAATGAGCAGTTCTTC
-	TRBV4-1	TRBJ2-1	many	CASSPWTGRDNEQFF	TGCGCCAGCAGCCCCTGGACAGGGAGGGACAATGAGCAGTTCTTC